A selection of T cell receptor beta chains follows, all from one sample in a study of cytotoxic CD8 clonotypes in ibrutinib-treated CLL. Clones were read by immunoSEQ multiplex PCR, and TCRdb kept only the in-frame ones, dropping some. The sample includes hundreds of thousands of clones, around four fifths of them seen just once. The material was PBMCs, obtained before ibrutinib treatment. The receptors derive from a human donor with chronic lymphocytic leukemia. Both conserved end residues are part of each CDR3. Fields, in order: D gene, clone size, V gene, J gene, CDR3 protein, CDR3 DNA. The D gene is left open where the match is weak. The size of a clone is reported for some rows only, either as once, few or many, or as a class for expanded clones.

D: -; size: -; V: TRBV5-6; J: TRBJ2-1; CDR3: CASSLRLEQFF; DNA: TGTGCCAGCAGCTTAAGACTAGAGCAGTTCTTC
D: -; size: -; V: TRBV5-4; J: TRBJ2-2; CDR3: CASSEGQNTGELFF; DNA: TGTGCCAGCAGCGAGGGACAAAACACCGGGGAGCTGTTTTTT
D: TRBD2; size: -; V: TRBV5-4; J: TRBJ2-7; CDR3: CASSRGLAAYEQYF; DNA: TGTGCCAGCTCCCGCGGGCTAGCGGCCTACGAGCAGTACTTC
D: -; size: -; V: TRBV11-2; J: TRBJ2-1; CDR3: CASRTAGTKYNEQFF; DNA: TGTGCCAGCAGAACAGCCGGGACGAAATACAATGAGCAGTTCTTC
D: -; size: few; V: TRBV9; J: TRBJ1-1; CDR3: CASSPTPGQRFEAFF; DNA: TGTGCCAGCAGTCCAACACCGGGTCAGAGATTTGAAGCTTTCTTT
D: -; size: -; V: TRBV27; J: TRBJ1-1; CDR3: CASSLSRQTRNTEAFF; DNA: TGTGCCAGCAGTTTATCTCGACAAACAAGGAACACTGAAGCTTTCTTT
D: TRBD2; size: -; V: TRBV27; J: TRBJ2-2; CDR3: CASRLLTSGRFVDTGELFF; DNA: TGTGCCAGCAGACTCCTGACTAGCGGGAGATTTGTGGACACCGGGGAGCTGTTTTTT
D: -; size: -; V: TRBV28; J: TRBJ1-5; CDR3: CASSLMGPSQPQHF; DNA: TGTGCCAGCAGTTTGATGGGGCCGAGTCAGCCCCAGCATTTT
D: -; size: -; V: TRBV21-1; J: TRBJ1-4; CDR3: CASSKVPGATNEKLFF; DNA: TGTGCCAGCAGCAAAGTCCCTGGGGCAACTAATGAAAAACTGTTTTTT
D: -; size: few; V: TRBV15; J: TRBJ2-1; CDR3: CATSRGSNEQFF; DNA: TGTGCCACCAGCAGAGGGAGCAATGAGCAGTTCTTC
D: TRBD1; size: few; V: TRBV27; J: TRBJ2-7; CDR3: CASSSYRDRAYEQYF; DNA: TGTGCCAGCAGTTCATACCGGGACAGGGCCTACGAGCAGTACTTC
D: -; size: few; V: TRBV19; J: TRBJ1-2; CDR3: CASSIQGSAGYTF; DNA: TGTGCCAGTAGTATACAGGGGTCGGCTGGCTACACCTTC
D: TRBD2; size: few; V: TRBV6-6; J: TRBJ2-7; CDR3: CASSRLASTYEQYF; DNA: TGTGCCAGCAGCCGACTAGCTTCGACCTACGAGCAGTACTTC
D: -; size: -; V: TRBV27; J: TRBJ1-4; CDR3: CASGRRGPANEKLFF; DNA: TGTGCCAGCGGTCGACGGGGCCCGGCTAATGAAAAACTGTTTTTT
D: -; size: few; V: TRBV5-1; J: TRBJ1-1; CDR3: CASSLPNTEAFF; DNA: TGCGCCAGCAGCTTGCCCAACACTGAAGCTTTCTTT
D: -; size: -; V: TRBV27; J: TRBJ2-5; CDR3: CASTLVDRQETQYF; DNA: TGTGCCAGCACCTTAGTAGACAGACAAGAGACCCAGTACTTC
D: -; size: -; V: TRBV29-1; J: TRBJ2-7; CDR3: CSVDSLTGEQYF; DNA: TGCAGCGTTGATTCGCTGACGGGCGAGCAGTACTTC
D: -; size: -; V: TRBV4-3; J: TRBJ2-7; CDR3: CASSQDRFGAYEQYF; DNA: TGCGCCAGCAGCCAAGATCGGTTCGGGGCCTACGAGCAGTACTTC
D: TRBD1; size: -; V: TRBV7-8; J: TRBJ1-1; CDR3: CASSSTGGARPEAFF; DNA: TGTGCCAGCAGCTCCACAGGGGGCGCTCGGCCTGAAGCTTTCTTT
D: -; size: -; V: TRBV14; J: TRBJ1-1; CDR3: CASRGYNYSEAFF; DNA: TGTGCCAGCAGGGGTTACAACTACAGTGAAGCTTTCTTT
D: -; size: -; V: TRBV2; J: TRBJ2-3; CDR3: CANYPRLVDTQYF; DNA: TGTGCCAACTACCCCAGGCTTGTAGATACGCAGTATTTT
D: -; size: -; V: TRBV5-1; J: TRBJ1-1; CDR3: CASSLDGTSGTEAFF; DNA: TGCGCCAGCAGCTTGGACGGGACATCGGGCACTGAAGCTTTCTTT
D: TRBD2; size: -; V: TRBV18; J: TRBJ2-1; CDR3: CASSAGTTYNEQFF; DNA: TGTGCCAGCTCCGCCGGGACTACGTACAATGAGCAGTTCTTC
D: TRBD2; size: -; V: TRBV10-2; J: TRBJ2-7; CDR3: CASRIAGAGGNEQYF; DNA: TGCGCCAGCAGGATAGCGGGAGCGGGGGGAAACGAGCAGTACTTC
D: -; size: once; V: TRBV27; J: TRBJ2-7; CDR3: CASSSAGDSSYEQYF; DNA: TGTGCCAGCAGTTCCGCCGGCGACAGCTCCTACGAGCAGTACTTC
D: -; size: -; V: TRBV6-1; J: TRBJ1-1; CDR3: CASSEGEVNTEAFF; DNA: TGTGCCAGCAGTGAAGGGGAGGTAAACACTGAAGCTTTCTTT
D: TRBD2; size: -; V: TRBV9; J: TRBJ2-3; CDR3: CASSVLPAGLAGVGDTQYF; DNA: TGTGCCAGCAGCGTACTCCCAGCCGGACTAGCGGGAGTGGGAGATACGCAGTATTTT
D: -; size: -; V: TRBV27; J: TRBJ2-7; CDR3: CASSSDSPVRYEQYF; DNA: TGTGCCAGCAGTTCGGACAGCCCTGTAAGATACGAGCAGTACTTC